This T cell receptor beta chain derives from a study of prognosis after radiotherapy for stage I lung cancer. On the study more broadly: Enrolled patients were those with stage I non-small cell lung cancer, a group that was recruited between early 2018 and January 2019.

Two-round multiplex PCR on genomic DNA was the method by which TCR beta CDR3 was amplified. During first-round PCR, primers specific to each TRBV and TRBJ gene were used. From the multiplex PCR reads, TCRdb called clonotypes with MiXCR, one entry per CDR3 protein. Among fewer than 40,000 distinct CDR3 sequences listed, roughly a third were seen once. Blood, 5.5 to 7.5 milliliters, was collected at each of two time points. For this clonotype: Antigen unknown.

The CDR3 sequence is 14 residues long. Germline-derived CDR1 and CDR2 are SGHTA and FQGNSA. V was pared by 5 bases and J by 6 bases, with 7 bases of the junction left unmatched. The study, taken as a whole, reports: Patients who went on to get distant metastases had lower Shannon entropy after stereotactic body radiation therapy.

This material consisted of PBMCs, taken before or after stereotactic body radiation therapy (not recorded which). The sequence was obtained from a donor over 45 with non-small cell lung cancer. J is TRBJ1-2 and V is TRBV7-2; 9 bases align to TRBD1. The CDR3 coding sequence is TGTGCCAGCAGCCCCCGGGACAGGGTAAATGGCTACACCTTC. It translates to CASSPRDRVNGYTF.